This T cell receptor beta chain originates from a study of cytomegalovirus exposure and HLA in healthy donors (dated by TCRdb to about 2017). For the wider study: In an earlier analysis of approximately 500 of the donors, 276 Gb of sequence data and 90 million to 120 million unique TCR beta sequences from about 179 million T cells were reported. Around 320 gigabases of sequencing data and approximately 93 million unique TCR sequences were included in an early release covering 550 to 800 HLA-typed donors. Of the roughly 400 genotyped donors, about 84% fell in the genetic ancestry cluster associated with self-reported Caucasian donors. The study aimed to test whether cataloging public T cell receptors could reveal signatures of past pathogen exposure. The T cell repertoires of roughly 660 subjects were profiled by immunosequencing and related to cytomegalovirus serostatus. Along with the approximately 700-subject first cohort, a separate validation cohort of roughly 110 different subjects was used. High-throughput TCR immunosequencing, statistical association of individual TCRs with disease status, and machine learning were combined to predict cytomegalovirus infection status. A later analysis re-examined previously published TCR beta repertoires from about 670 donors and added high-resolution HLA genotyping to investigate patterns of TCR occurrence. Rather than drawing on any new phenotypic data, the later analysis identified candidate immune exposures from TCR beta sequences and the way those sequences occurred across donors. In an earlier analysis of 550 to 700 of the donors, high-throughput TCR beta sequencing was used to judge whether each TCR beta V gene segment behaved as functional or pseudogenic. Donor age, sex, ethnicity and CMV serostatus were compiled alongside the repertoire data. Genome-wide SNP genotypes for about three fifths of the 666 donors were used in a later genetic analysis, which treated that subset as a discovery cohort. Every repertoire in the discovery cohort had been generated on one and the same sequencing platform. Both class I and class II loci were covered by HLA typing, at four-digit resolution. Typing coverage varied by locus: roughly 629-640 donors for A, B, C, DRB1 and DQB1; around 560 for DQA1; more than 600 for DPA1; around 450 for DPB1. Several DR-DQ haplotypes were handled as single units for association and clustering because linkage in the cohort was strong. Among about 400 genotyped donors of the cohort, an average of approximately 220,000 unique TCR beta nucleotide sequences was sequenced per donor, of which 15% to 20% were non-productive. Points the paper makes about the study in general: A further reported finding was that TCR beta sequences accurately predicted the HLA-A and HLA-B alleles for most subjects in the first cohort. Most TCR sequences were observed very rarely across donors, whereas some public TCRs were present in many individuals. Broadly in line with IMGT annotations, most TCR beta V segments showed up in productive rearrangements about 87% or about 30% of the time in an earlier analysis of 587 of the donors. In both the original and validation cohorts, the classifier was reported to diagnose cytomegalovirus status with high specificity and sensitivity. Most CMV-associated TCR beta chains appeared to be HLA-restricted in a later analysis, and the HLA associations seemed to be driven largely by CMV exposure. Roughly uniform sequencing depth across donors was assumed in presence/absence analyses, although this assumption may not hold. A few of the identified cytomegalovirus-associated TCR beta chains were confirmed in vitro to be specific for cytomegalovirus antigens. V-gene and J-gene trimming of TCR beta chains was associated with a missense DCLRE1C variant in a later genetic analysis, and the association was replicated in an independent cohort. The study gave a list of 150 to 200 TCR beta chains associated with cytomegalovirus. Because counts were too low, more than 15 rarely observed V segments, including chromosome 9 orphons, were excluded from the earlier analysis of a few hundred of the donors. Some IMGT-functional V segments, including TRBV6-2 and TRBV6-3, could not be told apart with the 87-base-pair reads, so those segments were excluded. The sequencing pipeline was judged likely to have produced a cluster of highly shared sequence variants as a technical artifact. Compared with equally common non-associated chains, HLA-associated TCR beta chains in a later analysis were more clonally expanded and had lower generation probabilities. At a false discovery rate of 0.05, a later analysis linked roughly 17,000 TCR beta sequences to specific HLA alleles. Strong co-occurrence of HLA alleles, especially DR and DQ, made assigning TCR associations to individual alleles difficult. Immune exposure information for the cohort was limited to CMV serostatus. According to a later analysis, parvovirus B19, influenza, CMV and Epstein-Barr virus appeared linked to several top co-occurrence clusters. The authors suggested that the approach could potentially be extended to other disease states and immunological phenotypes. A later analysis found that TCR association rates varied across HLA loci, with DRB1 alleles showing the most associated TCRs and HLA-C alleles the fewest. Linkage disequilibrium might explain the correlated functional status among segregating V segments, but an unknown experimental factor could not be excluded. Compared with the roughly 600-donor mean, donors in an Asian-associated ancestry cluster had fewer N-insertions in productive TCRs, according to a later genetic analysis. Only TCR beta chains were sequenced in this cohort, and the absence of alpha or paired-chain data limited detectable features. Because HLA typing was missing for some donors at each locus, association tests included only the typed subset.

With regard to this clone: Its antigen has not been determined. No much larger clone is present one base from it, and per-base qualities are unavailable.

Counted from cysteine to phenylalanine, this CDR3 has 14 amino acids. Just CDR3 DNA is preserved here, 42 bases in frame from base 1. Trimming takes 8 bases off V and 12 bases off J; junction bases not matched to a gene: 7. The germline V gene (reference sequence) specifies MNHEY as CDR1 and SMNVEV as CDR2. Library preparation was by the immunoSEQ multiplex PCR assay. For the multiplex PCR, a mixture combining 60 forward primers for TCR Vbeta segments and 13 reverse primers for TCR Jbeta segments was used. A multiplex PCR assay on genomic DNA amplified the CDR3 region of rearranged TCR beta genes. The Illumina HiSeq System was used to sequence the amplified TCR beta libraries as 87-base-pair reads. On the authors' methods: In a later analysis, tens of millions of unique TCR beta chains were counted across the 650 to 700 repertoires, and about 9.9 million of these chains were shared by at least two donors. To remove PCR and sequencing errors, raw reads were error-corrected and collapsed into unique sequences using a nearest-neighbor algorithm that merged closely related sequences. V, D and J gene segments were assigned by aligning CDR3 sequences to IMGT reference sequences. For a sequence to be retained, at least a six-nucleotide match to both a V gene segment and a J gene segment was required. Rearrangements were called productive when the CDR3 lacked stop codons and stayed in frame with V and J; all others were non-productive. CDR3 was defined according to IMGT convention as the region running from the second conserved V-encoded cysteine to the conserved J-encoded phenylalanine. In an earlier analysis of more than 550 of the donors, sequences lacking an unambiguous match to a single V gene segment were excluded. An earlier analysis of 550 to 650 of the donors classified V segments as functional when productive rearrangements were above 56.7% and as segregating when the standard deviation between donors was above 5%. A statistical classification framework was developed to diagnose cytomegalovirus status using the catalog of TCR beta chain sequences. A later analysis assigned V and J genes by comparing TCR nucleotide sequences with IMGT/GENE-DB human TR gene sequences. The TCRdist pipeline was used in a later analysis to assign CDR3 sequences and most-parsimonious VDJ recombination scenarios. A later analysis defined each TCR beta chain by its CDR3 amino acid sequence plus V-gene family, and excluded reads lacking a unique V-gene family. A later analysis removed roughly 590 highly shared, low-generation-probability nucleotide sequences to deal with suspected cross-contamination and a sequencing artifact. In a later analysis, a clonal expansion index for each public chain was calculated from normalized within-repertoire ranks of inferred template counts. In a later analysis, generation probabilities were computed with a VDJ recombination model fitted to out-of-frame rearrangements, and the resulting probabilities were checked against IGoR. In a later analysis, TCR-TCR, TCR-HLA and TCR-CMV co-occurrence was scored with hypergeometric tests, and a repertoire-size bias correction was applied to TCR pairs. A later analysis estimated false discovery rates by permuting HLA or CMV assignments 20 times. In a later analysis, co-occurring TCRs were grouped with DBSCAN, and TCRdist sequence similarity was added when clustering was performed within HLA-allele-positive subsets. Repertoires with fewer than 30,000 or more than 120,000 public chains, plus five repertoires with anomalous nucleotide sharing, were excluded from co-occurrence clustering. The source is immuneACCESS, and TCRdb retained only in-frame sequences with V and J called. Part of the clones is not carried over; for the studies checked, unresolved V genes explain less than half of this, and the remainder is unexplained. That table furnishes V, J and clone size, whereas the DNA furnished D and trimming. The sample contains roughly 150,000 clones, 80% of them found a single time. The ten biggest clones cover less than 5% of the sample.

The cohort consisted of 600 to 750 healthy bone marrow donors. At the time of sampling, every cohort member was nominally healthy, though immune exposures that went unrecorded were likely present. Of the roughly 670 cohort members, 289 had a positive CMV serostatus and 350 to 450 had a negative one, while no CMV serostatus was recorded for the donor. A peripheral blood sample was collected from each donor, and TCR beta sequencing was performed on peripheral blood mononuclear cells. The Qiagen DNeasy Blood Extraction Kit was used to extract genomic DNA from the blood cell samples. The source material was PBMCs. This chain joins TRBV27 to TRBJ2-1; a stretch of 16 junction bases matches TRBD2. The sequence derives from a young man in good health. The CDR3 in this case is CASRGTSGGAGQFF. Here is the DNA: TGTGCCAGCCGGGGGACTAGCGGGGGGGCCGGGCAGTTCTTC.